These 9 T cell receptor beta chains were sequenced from one sample in a study of blood T cell repertoires in COVID-19 (TCRdb year 2020). Preparation of the library involved the immunoSEQ multiplex PCR assay. This is the immuneACCESS table as TCRdb keeps it, with only in-frame sequences that have V and J called. A part of the clones is gone; compared with another copy, unresolved V genes explain less than half, and the rest is unexplained. For this sample there are some 300,000 clones; 85% to 90% appear just once. The top ten constitute approximately 6% of the sample. Sequenced: peripheral blood. These receptors were taken from a woman aged 45-59 years with COVID-19, enrolled during active disease.

The genes are TRBV30 and TRBJ2-4; 9 positions match TRBD1. Losses at the gene ends were 3 bases for V and 3 bases for J; bases not matched to a gene: 12. The CDR3 is 17 amino acids. The germline V gene encodes CDR1 GTSNPN and CDR2 SVGIG (reference sequence). CDR3 DNA: TGTGCCTGGAGGGCCTCCGACACAGGGGGCGGCAAAAACATTCAGTACTTC. It specifies CAWRASDTGGGKNIQYF.

This clone was found once. The gene calls are TRBV11-2 and TRBJ2-3; TRBD2 is a possible D gene (6 bases). This CDR3 contains 19 residues. Germline V gene lookup returns CDR1 SGHAT and CDR2 FQNNGV. V lost 4 bases and J lost 3, with 26 bases in between. CDR3: CASSSPPTSAGSFTDTQYF. In nucleotides, the CDR3 is TGTGCCAGCAGCTCCCCCCCCACCTCCGCGGGATCTTTTACAGATACGCAGTATTTT.

The rearrangement uses TRBV19 and TRBJ1-1; weak D call: TRBD1 (5 bases). Germline V gene sequence: CDR1 LNHDA, CDR2 SQIVND (reference sequence). This CDR3 contains 14 residues. Trimming stripped 6 bases from V and 0 bases from J, with 11 bases between. CDR3 DNA sequence: TGTGCCAGTAGCCCCAGGGCGGTGAACACTGAAGCTTTCTTT. This sequence encodes CASSPRAVNTEAFF.

Here the CDR3 reads CAWIGAEAFF. Here the CDR3 DNA reads TGTGCCTGGATAGGGGCTGAAGCTTTCTTT. The chain uses TRBV30 and TRBJ1-1, with D perhaps matching TRBD1 (5 bases). Trimming shortened V by 4 bases and J by 6 bases, and 6 bases separated the two germline ends. The germline gives CDR1 GTSNPN, CDR2 SVGIG (reference sequence). The CDR3 has 10 amino acids.

The rearrangement joins TRBV6-5 to TRBJ1-2, with D possibly being TRBD1 (5 bases). V lost 11 bases to trimming and J lost 7 bases, with 23 bases between them. The CDR3 is made up of 14 amino acids. The germline V gene has CDR1 MNHEY and CDR2 SVGAGI. CDR3 protein: CAVLPRGKRGGYTF. CDR3 sequence (DNA): TGTGCCGTCCTCCCCCGGGGGAAGAGGGGTGGCTACACCTTC.

The chain links TRBV29-1 to TRBJ2-7; 8 bases are a match to TRBD1. Trimming took 7 bases from V and 0 from J; bases not matched to a gene: 5. Germline loops: CDR1 SQVTM, CDR2 ANQGSEA. The CDR3 runs 13 residues. CDR3 in amino acids: CSARTGNSYEQYF. The CDR3 nucleotides are TGCAGCGCTCGGACAGGGAACTCCTACGAGCAGTACTTC.

The chain is built from TRBV19 and TRBJ2-6; TRBD2 might be the D (6 bases). The CDR3 loop spans 15 amino acids. The germline V gene encodes CDR1 LNHDA and CDR2 SQIVND (reference sequence). With 5 bases removed from V and 2 bases from J, the gap between germline ends came to 10 bases. This chain's CDR3 is CASSWGETGANVLTF. Written as DNA, the CDR3 is TGTGCCAGTAGTTGGGGGGAGACTGGGGCCAACGTCCTGACTTTC.

The chain is built from TRBV11-3 and TRBJ2-1; D may be TRBD2 (6 bases). CDR1 and CDR2 (germline): SGHNT, YENEEA. The CDR3 spans 12 residues. V was pared by 8 bases and J by 4 bases, with 9 bases between. The CDR3 reads CASGSGYNEQFF. CDR3 nucleotide sequence: TGTGCCAGCGGTAGCGGTTACAATGAGCAGTTCTTC.

This clone has a single count. J is TRBJ2-7 and V is TRBV19, with 7 nucleotides matching TRBD2. The CDR3 has 13 amino acids. The germline gives CDR1 LNHDA, CDR2 SQIVND (reference sequence). V was pared by 7 bases and J by 4 bases, with 7 bases of the junction left unmatched. CDR3 loop: CASTEGRGYEQYF. DNA for the CDR3: TGTGCCAGTACCGAGGGGAGGGGTTACGAGCAGTACTTC. The entire variable domain, with the rest obtained from reference TRBV19 and TRBJ2-7, is as follows: DGGITQSPKYLFRKEGQNVTLSCEQNLNHDAMYWYRQDPGQGLRLIYYSQIVNDFQKGDIAEGYSVSREKKESFPLTVTSAQKNPTAFYLCASTEGRGYEQYFGPGTRLTVT.